These 21 T cell receptor beta chains share one sample of origin, sequenced in a study of T cells in Graves' hyperthyroidism and ophthalmopathy (dated by TCRdb to the late 2010s). The protocol used for the library was multiplex PCR. The data were produced on an Illumina HiSeq 2000. The TCR beta CDR3 regions were amplified from the RNA transcripts. For the first round of RT-PCR on the TCR CDR3, the HTBI primer set was used together with the Qiagen OneStep RT-PCR kit. The public reads were reanalyzed by TCRdb: fastp trimming at Q25, MiXCR alignment, in-frame beta chains only. Entries that share a CDR3 protein sequence are merged under the most common genes and DNA. In all, the sample holds roughly 290,000 distinct CDR3 sequences, and roughly 15% of those were seen once. The ten most abundant clones make up 7.9% of the sample. Sequenced sample: blood. These receptors were taken from a woman aged 40 to 50 with Graves' hyperthyroidism.

The chain couples TRBV30 to TRBJ1-2; 9 bases are a match to TRBD1. J was trimmed by 7 bases and V by 4 bases; bases with no gene match: 16. This CDR3 comprises 16 residues. In germline, CDR1 is GTSNPN, CDR2 SVGIG (reference sequence). CDR3 sequence reads: CAWTLSHRGHLGGYTF. The CDR3 bases are TGTGCCTGGACCCTTTCCCACAGGGGGCACCTTGGTGGCTACACCTTC. The full variable domain, completed using reference TRBV30 and TRBJ1-2, is SQTIHQWPATLVQPVGSPLSLECTVEGTSNPNLYWYRQAAGRGLQLLFYSVGIGQISSEVPQNLSASRPQDRQFILSSKKLLLSDSGFYLCAWTLSHRGHLGGYTFGSGTRLTVV.

This clonotype turned up a few times. The J gene is TRBJ2-7, the V gene TRBV5-1; D gene uncertain. This CDR3 has 14 residues. The germline V and J ends were trimmed by 1 base and 5 bases, with 13 bases remaining between them. From germline, CDR1 is SGHRS and CDR2 YFSETQ. The CDR3 spells CASSLTATVDEQYF. CDR3 nucleotide sequence: TGCGCCAGCAGCTTGACAGCTACGGTCGACGAGCAGTACTTC.

The genes are TRBV9 and TRBJ1-1; D is unresolved. Germline-derived CDR1 and CDR2 are SGDLS and YYNGEE. V was pared by 4 bases and J by 8 bases, with 18 bases between. The CDR3 totals 14 residues. The CDR3 DNA sequence: TGTGCCAGCAGCACTAACCCCCTTAAAGGAGAAGCTTTCTTT. It yields the protein CASSTNPLKGEAFF. Filled out from reference TRBV9 and TRBJ1-1, the complete variable domain reads DSGVTQTPKHLITATGQRVTLRCSPRSGDLSVYWYQQSLDQGLQFLIQYYNGEERAKGNILERFSAQQFPDLHSELNLSSLELGDSALYFCASSTNPLKGEAFFGQGTRLTVV.

As for this clonotype: A read error is possible here, since a much larger clone lies one base away. The chain recombines TRBV2 with TRBJ2-2; TRBD2 is a possible D gene (5 bases). The length of the CDR3 is 14 residues. Germline assignment: CDR1 SNHLY and CDR2 FYNNEI. This chain's CDR3 is CANSDRTYTGELFF. The CDR3 DNA is TGTGCCAACAGTGACCGGACTTACACCGGGGAGCTGTTTTTT.

The chain is built from TRBV24-1 and TRBJ2-5; 11 bases line up with TRBD2. CDR3 size: 15 residues. Trimming at V came to 4 bases and at J to 4 bases, leaving 4 bases not matched to a gene. Germline lookup yields CDR1 KGHDR and CDR2 SFDVKD. The CDR3 region is CATSDPGTSGETQYF. CDR3 sequence (DNA): TGTGCCACCAGTGACCCCGGGACTAGCGGAGAGACCCAGTACTTC.

The chain combines TRBV28 with TRBJ2-1; perhaps TRBD1 as D (6 bases). V was trimmed by 6 bases and J by 8 bases, leaving 11 bases between them. Germline V gene data show CDR1 as MDHEN and CDR2 as SYDVKM. The CDR3 loop spans 12 amino acids. The CDR3 here is CASRYRVDEQFF. CDR3 coding DNA: TGTGCCAGCAGGTACAGGGTTGATGAGCAGTTCTTC.

V is TRBV6-2 or TRBV6-3 and J is TRBJ2-3; tentatively, D is TRBD2 (6 bases). Germline V gene data show CDR1 as MNHEY and CDR2 as SVGEGT. V gave up 7 bases and J gave up 6 bases, with 14 bases separating them. This CDR3 spans 13 amino acids. For the CDR3, the DNA is TGTGCCAGCAATCAAGGAGCGGGTGATACGCAGTATTTT. This codes for CASNQGAGDTQYF.

This clonotype was detected only a few times. The chain uses TRBV15 and TRBJ1-6; D is unresolved. V lost 3 bases and J lost 9, with 6 bases in between. Germline CDR1 LNHNV, CDR2 YYDKDF (reference sequence). CDR3 size: 12 residues. This CDR3 reads CATSRAFSPLHF. The CDR3 bases are TGTGCCACCAGCAGGGCCTTTTCACCCCTCCACTTT.

This clonotype was seen a handful of times. The chain couples TRBV14 to TRBJ2-5; D possibly corresponds to TRBD2 (5 bases). From germline, CDR1 is SGHDN and CDR2 FVKESK. The V end lost 1 base, the J end lost 2 bases, and 14 bases lay between the germline ends. The length of the CDR3 is 16 residues. The CDR3 protein is CASSQGLAFTQETQYF. CDR3 bases: TGTGCCAGCAGCCAAGGGCTAGCTTTCACTCAAGAGACCCAGTACTTC.

The V call is TRBV7-9, the J call TRBJ1-5; D remains ambiguous. CDR3 length: 13 residues. The V gene's germline CDR1 is SEHNR and CDR2 FQNEAQ (reference sequence). The germline V and J ends were trimmed by 8 bases and 6 bases, with 14 bases remaining between them. DNA of the CDR3: TGTGCCAGCTCTGAGGACCCGAGTCAGCCCCAGCATTTT. Its translation: CASSEDPSQPQHF.

The rearrangement uses TRBV18 and TRBJ1-2; D is uncertain. Trimming left V 2 bases short and J 6 bases short, with 13 bases between. The V gene's germline CDR1 is KGHSH and CDR2 LQKENI. CDR3 length: 14 amino acids. DNA of the CDR3: TGTGCCAGCTCACCAGTGGGGTCACAAAATGGCTACACCTTC. It yields the protein CASSPVGSQNGYTF.

This clonotype was seen only a few times. CDR3 protein: CASTRTRGMNTEAFF. The CDR3 nucleotides read TGTGCCAGCACCCGGACCAGGGGGATGAACACTGAAGCTTTCTTT. The chain couples TRBV27 to TRBJ1-1; 7 bases map to TRBD1. The ends lost 7 bases at V and 0 bases at J; junction bases unmatched: 8. CDR1 and CDR2 (germline): MNHEY, SMNVEV (reference sequence). This CDR3 has 15 residues.

This clonotype was recorded at least ten times. The chain is built from TRBV5-8 and TRBJ2-3; TRBD1 aligns across 7 bases. The CDR3 loop spans 13 amino acids. Germline CDR1 is SGHTS and CDR2 is YDEGEE. After removal of 4 bases from V and 6 bases from J, the junction contained 5 bases not matched to a gene. CDR3 amino acids: CASSPDRADTQYF. The CDR3, as DNA: TGTGCCAGCAGCCCCGACAGGGCGGATACGCAGTATTTT.

This clonotype was counted ten times or more. Here the CDR3 DNA reads TGCGCCAGCAGTGACGCTAGCGGGAGTCGCTACAATGAGCAGTTCTTC. This encodes CASSDASGSRYNEQFF. The V gene is TRBV5-1, the J gene TRBJ2-1, with 10 bases that match TRBD2. The germline gives CDR1 SGHRS, CDR2 YFSETQ. J lost 3 bases, V lost 5 bases, and 8 bases had no gene match. This CDR3 is 16 amino acids long. Full variable domain (rest looked up from reference TRBV5-1 and TRBJ2-1): KAGVTQTPRYLIKTRGQQVTLSCSPISGHRSVSWYQQTPGQGLQFLFEYFSETQRNKGNFPGRFSGRQFSNSRSEMNVSTLELGDSALYLCASSDASGSRYNEQFFGPGTRLTVL.

The chain has TRBV10-3 and TRBJ2-4; the D gene is possibly TRBD2 (6 bases). Germline V gene sequence: CDR1 ENHRY, CDR2 SYGVKD. Deletions cut 2 bases from V and 2 bases from J, with 7 bases between. This CDR3 is 14 amino acids long. CDR3 sequence (DNA): TGTGCCATCAGTGAGGGAGGGACCAAAAACATTCAGTACTTC. Translated, it gives CAISEGGTKNIQYF.

This clonotype was recorded many times. The chain is built from TRBV18 and TRBJ1-2; D call uncertain. Germline assignment: CDR1 KGHSH and CDR2 LQKENI. The V and J ends lost 2 bases and 8 bases respectively, with 12 bases between them. The CDR3 has 13 residues. The CDR3 spells CASSPGSKPGYTF. The CDR3 nucleotides read TGTGCCAGCTCACCAGGGTCAAAACCCGGCTACACCTTC.

The V call is TRBV7-6, the J call TRBJ2-7; D uncertain. Germline V gene data show CDR1 as SGHVS and CDR2 as FNYEAQ. Trimming left V 5 bases short and J 0 bases short, with 14 bases between. The CDR3 extends over 15 amino acids. The CDR3 loop is CASSPQVGHSYEQYF. CDR3 DNA sequence: TGTGCCAGCAGCCCCCAGGTCGGGCACTCCTACGAGCAGTACTTC.

For this clonotype: This may come from a read error, since a much larger clone is one base off. The chain has TRBV12-3 or TRBV12-4 and TRBJ2-1; D is unresolved. The CDR3 length is 14 residues. Trimming left V 7 bases short and J 5 bases short, with 15 bases between. This CDR3 is CASTNLGKNNEQFF. CDR3 DNA sequence: TGTGCCAGCACCAACCTTGGCAAGAACAATGAGCAGTTCTTC.

This clonotype was counted ten times or more. This chain's CDR3 is CASSLANPGASNYGYTF. As DNA, the CDR3 is TGTGCCAGCAGCTTAGCAAATCCAGGAGCTTCGAACTATGGCTACACCTTC. The rearrangement links TRBV7-9 to TRBJ1-2, with D unresolved. This CDR3 is built from 17 residues. Trimming removed 0 bases at V and 2 bases at J, with 16 bases between. CDR1 is SEHNR, CDR2 FQNEAQ, per germline (reference sequence). Looking up the rest from reference TRBV7-9 and TRBJ1-2 gives the full variable domain: DTGVSQNPRHKITKRGQNVTFRCDPISEHNRLYWYRQTLGQGPEFLTYFQNEAQLEKSRLLSDRFSAERPKGSFSTLEIQRTEQGDSAMYLCASSLANPGASNYGYTFGSGTRLTVV.

The V gene is TRBV2, the J gene TRBJ2-1, with 12 bases matching TRBD2. CDR1 is SNHLY, CDR2 FYNNEI, per germline. The CDR3 length is 15 residues. V lost 6 bases, J lost 5 bases, and 5 bases stayed unmatched. The CDR3 here is CASSVGLAGNNEQFF. The DNA for the CDR3 is TGTGCCAGCAGCGTTGGACTAGCGGGAAACAATGAGCAGTTCTTC.

Ten or more counts support this clonotype. One junction end does not reproduce the germline sequence, and a read error may be involved. The V call is TRBV10-3, the J call TRBJ2-5, with D maybe TRBD2 (6 bases). The length of the CDR3 is 12 residues. CDR1 ENHRY and CDR2 SYGVKD come from the germline V gene. CDR3 loop: CASSRGQETQYF. The DNA for the CDR3 is TGTGCCAGCAGTCGGGGGCAAGAGACCCAGTACTTC.